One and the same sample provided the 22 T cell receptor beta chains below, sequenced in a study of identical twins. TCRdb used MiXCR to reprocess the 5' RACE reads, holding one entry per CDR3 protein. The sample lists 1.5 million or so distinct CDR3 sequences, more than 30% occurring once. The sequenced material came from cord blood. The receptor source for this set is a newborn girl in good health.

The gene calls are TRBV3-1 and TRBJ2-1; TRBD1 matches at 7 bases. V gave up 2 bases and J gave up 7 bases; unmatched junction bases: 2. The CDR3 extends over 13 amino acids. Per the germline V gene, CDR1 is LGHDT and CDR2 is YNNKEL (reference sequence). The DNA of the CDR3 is TGTGCCAGCAGCCAAATACAGGGGAATGAGCAGTTCTTC. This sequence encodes CASSQIQGNEQFF.

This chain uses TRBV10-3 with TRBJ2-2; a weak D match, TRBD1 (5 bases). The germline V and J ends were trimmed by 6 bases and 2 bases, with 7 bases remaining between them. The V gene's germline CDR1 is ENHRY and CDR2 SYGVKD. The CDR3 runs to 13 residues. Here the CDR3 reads CAIRDTNTGELFF. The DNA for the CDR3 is TGTGCCATCAGGGACACTAACACCGGGGAGCTGTTTTTT.

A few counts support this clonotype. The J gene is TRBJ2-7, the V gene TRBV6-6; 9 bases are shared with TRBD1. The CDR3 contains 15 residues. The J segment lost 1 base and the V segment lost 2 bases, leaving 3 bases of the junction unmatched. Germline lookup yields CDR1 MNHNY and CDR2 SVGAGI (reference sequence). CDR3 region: CASSYAGTGSYEQYF. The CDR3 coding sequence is TGTGCCAGCAGTTACGCCGGGACAGGGTCCTACGAGCAGTACTTC.

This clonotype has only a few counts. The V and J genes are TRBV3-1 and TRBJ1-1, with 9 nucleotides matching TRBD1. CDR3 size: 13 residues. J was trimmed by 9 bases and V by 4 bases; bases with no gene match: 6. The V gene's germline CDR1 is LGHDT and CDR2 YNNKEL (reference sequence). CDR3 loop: CASSPRTGDKAFF. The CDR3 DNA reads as TGTGCCAGCAGCCCTCGGACAGGGGATAAAGCTTTCTTT.

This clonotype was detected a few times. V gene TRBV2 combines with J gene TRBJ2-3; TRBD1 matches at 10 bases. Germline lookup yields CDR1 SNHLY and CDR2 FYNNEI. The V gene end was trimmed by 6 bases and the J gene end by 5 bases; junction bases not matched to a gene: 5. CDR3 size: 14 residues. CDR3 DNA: TGTGCCAGCAGGACAGGGGGCTATGAAGATACGCAGTATTTT. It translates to CASRTGGYEDTQYF.

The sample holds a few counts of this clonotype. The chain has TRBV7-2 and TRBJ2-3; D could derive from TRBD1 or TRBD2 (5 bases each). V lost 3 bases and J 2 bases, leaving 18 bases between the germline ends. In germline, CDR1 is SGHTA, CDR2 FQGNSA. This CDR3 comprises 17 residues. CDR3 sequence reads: CASSFFYGASTTDTQYF. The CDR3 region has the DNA TGTGCCAGCAGCTTTTTTTACGGGGCTAGTACCACAGATACGCAGTATTTT.

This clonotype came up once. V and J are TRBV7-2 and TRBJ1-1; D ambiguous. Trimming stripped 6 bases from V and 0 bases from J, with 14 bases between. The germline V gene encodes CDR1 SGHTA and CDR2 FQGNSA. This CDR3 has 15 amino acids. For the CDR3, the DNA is TGTGCCAGCAGATCGCGCGGATACATGAACACTGAAGCTTTCTTT. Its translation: CASRSRGYMNTEAFF.

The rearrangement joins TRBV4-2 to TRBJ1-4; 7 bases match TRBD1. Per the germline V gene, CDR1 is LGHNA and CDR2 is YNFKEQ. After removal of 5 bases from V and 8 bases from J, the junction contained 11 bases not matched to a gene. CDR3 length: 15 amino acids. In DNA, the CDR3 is TGTGCCAGCAGCTCAGGGACAGCGGTAGGGGAAAAACTGTTTTTT. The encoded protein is CASSSGTAVGEKLFF.

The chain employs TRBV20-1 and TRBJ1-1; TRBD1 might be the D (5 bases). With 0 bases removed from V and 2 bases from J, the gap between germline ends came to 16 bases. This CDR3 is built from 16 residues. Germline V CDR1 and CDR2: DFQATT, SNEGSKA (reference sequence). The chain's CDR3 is CSARDPMGRRNTEAFF. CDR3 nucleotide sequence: TGCAGTGCTAGAGATCCGATGGGACGAAGAAACACTGAAGCTTTCTTT.

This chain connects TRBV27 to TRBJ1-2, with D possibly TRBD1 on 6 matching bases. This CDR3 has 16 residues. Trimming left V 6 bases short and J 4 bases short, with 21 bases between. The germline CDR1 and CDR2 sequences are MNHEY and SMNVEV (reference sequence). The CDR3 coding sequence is TGTGCCAGCAGCCCTGCCGTATCGACAGGTTCCTATGGCTACACCTTC. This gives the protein CASSPAVSTGSYGYTF.

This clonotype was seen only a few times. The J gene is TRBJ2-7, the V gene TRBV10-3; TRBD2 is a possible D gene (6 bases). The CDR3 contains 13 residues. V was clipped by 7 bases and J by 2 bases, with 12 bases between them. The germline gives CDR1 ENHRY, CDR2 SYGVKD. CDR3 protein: CAIKGGVAYEQYF. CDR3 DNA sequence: TGTGCCATCAAGGGCGGGGTAGCCTACGAGCAGTACTTC.

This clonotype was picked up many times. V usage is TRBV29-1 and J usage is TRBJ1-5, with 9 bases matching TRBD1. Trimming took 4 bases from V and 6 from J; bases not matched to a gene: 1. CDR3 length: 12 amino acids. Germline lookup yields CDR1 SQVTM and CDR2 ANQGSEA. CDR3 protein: CSVAGQGQPQHF. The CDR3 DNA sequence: TGCAGCGTTGCGGGACAGGGTCAGCCCCAGCATTTT.

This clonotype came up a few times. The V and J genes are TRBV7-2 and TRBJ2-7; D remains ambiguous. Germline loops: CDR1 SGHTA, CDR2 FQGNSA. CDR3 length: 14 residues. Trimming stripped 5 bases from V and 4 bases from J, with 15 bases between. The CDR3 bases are TGTGCCAGCAGCCCGCTTTCGGAGACTTACGAGCAGTACTTC. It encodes CASSPLSETYEQYF.

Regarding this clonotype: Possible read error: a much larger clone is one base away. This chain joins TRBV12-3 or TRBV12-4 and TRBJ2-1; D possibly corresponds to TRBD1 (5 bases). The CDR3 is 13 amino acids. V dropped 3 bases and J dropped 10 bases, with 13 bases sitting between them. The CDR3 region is CASSFRVPYEQFF. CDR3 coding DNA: TGTGCCAGCAGTTTCAGGGTCCCCTACGAGCAGTTCTTC.

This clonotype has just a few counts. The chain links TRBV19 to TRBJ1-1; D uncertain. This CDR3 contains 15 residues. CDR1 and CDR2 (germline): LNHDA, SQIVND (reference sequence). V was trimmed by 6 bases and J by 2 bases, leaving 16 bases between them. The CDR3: CASRTSVPLNTEAFF. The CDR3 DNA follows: TGTGCCAGTAGGACCAGTGTTCCTCTAAACACTGAAGCTTTCTTT.

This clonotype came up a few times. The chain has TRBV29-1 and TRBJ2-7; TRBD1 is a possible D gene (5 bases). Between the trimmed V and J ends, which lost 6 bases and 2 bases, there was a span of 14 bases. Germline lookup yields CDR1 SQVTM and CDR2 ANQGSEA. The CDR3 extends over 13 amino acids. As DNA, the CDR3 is TGCAGCGTCACCAGGGCTGGGACCTACGAGCAGTACTTC. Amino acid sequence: CSVTRAGTYEQYF.

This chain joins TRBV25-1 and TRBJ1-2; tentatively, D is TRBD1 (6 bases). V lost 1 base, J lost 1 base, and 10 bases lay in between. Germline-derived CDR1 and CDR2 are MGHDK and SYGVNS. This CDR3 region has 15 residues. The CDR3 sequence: CASSELARGNYGYTF. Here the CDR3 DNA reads TGTGCCAGCAGTGAATTGGCCAGGGGTAACTATGGCTACACCTTC.

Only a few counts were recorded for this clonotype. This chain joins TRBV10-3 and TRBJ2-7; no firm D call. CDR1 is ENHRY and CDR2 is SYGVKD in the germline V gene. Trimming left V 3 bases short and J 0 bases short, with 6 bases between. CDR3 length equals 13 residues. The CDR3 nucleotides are TGTGCCATCAGTGATTCCGTCTCCTACGAGCAGTACTTC. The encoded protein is CAISDSVSYEQYF.

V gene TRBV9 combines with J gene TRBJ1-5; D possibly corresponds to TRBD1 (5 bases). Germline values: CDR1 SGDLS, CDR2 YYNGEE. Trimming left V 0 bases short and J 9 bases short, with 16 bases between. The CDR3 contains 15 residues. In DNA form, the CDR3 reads TGTGCCAGCAGCGTAGAAGGGACCGGGACGCGGCCCCAGCATTTT. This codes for CASSVEGTGTRPQHF.

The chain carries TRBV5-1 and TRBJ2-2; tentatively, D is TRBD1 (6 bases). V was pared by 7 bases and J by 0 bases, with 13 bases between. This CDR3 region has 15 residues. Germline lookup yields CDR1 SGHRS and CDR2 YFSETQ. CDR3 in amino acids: CASLQGFANTGELFF. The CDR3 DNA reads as TGCGCCAGCCTACAGGGTTTCGCGAACACCGGGGAGCTGTTTTTT.

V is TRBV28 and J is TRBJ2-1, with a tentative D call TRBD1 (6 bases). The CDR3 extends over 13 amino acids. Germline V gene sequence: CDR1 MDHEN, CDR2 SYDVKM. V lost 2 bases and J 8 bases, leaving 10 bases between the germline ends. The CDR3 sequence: CASSLTSGDEQFF. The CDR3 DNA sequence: TGTGCCAGCAGTTTAACCTCAGGGGATGAGCAGTTCTTC.

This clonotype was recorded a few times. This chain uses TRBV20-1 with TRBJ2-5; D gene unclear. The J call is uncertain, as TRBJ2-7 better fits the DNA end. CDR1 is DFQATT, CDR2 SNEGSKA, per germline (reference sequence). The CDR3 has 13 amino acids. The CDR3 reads CSARAGRSHEQYF. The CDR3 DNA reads TGCAGTGCTAGGGCCGGACGATCCCACGAGCAGTACTTC.